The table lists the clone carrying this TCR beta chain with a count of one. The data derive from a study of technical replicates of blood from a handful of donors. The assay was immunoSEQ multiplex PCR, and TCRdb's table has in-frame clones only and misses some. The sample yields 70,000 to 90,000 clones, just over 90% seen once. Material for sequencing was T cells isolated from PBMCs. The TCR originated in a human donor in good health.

The CDR3 DNA reads TGTGCCAGCAGGCCACAGGGTCCGGGAAACACCATATATTTT. Amino acid sequence: CASRPQGPGNTIYF. This chain joins TRBV2 and TRBJ1-3; tentatively, D is TRBD1 (6 bases). The CDR3 runs to 14 residues. V lost 6 bases and J lost 4, with 13 bases in between. Germline V lookup: CDR1 SNHLY, CDR2 FYNNEI.